This is a list of T cell receptor beta chains from one sample in a study of shared clonotypes between healthy human individuals. Profiled with immunoSEQ multiplex PCR; TCRdb holds only in-frame clones, not every one. This table has tens of thousands of clones, roughly two thirds appearing once. The sample comprised memory CD8+ T cells sorted from blood. These receptors came from a man aged 25 to 45 in good health. Each CDR3 is given with its conserved first and last residue.

V	J	CDR3
TRBV2	TRBJ1-4	CASLPAVVSEKLFF
TRBV13	TRBJ2-1	CASSLGASGYNEQFF
TRBV7-8	TRBJ2-3	CASSIHSGWSTDTQYF
TRBV19	TRBJ2-5	CASSMGRTLYQETQYF
TRBV13	TRBJ1-2	CASSFWDRIYGYTF
TRBV2	TRBJ2-5	CASSEASELAGGNQETQYF
TRBV29-1	TRBJ2-5	CSVTPLARETQYF
TRBV10-1	TRBJ1-1	CASSEVFGPGAEAFF
TRBV7-9	TRBJ2-1	CASTDTYNEQFF
TRBV28	TRBJ2-7	CASSGSTYEQYF
TRBV27	TRBJ2-7	CASSPIPGASDYEQYF
TRBV25-1	TRBJ2-6	CASSADGANVLTF
TRBV29-1	TRBJ2-7	CSVGSGTLSYEQYF
TRBV4-3	TRBJ1-5	CASSQEAAGSQPQHF
TRBV6-1	TRBJ2-2	CASLGTNTGELFF
TRBV28	TRBJ2-7	CASSSFSGTSYEQYF
TRBV5-4	TRBJ2-1	CASSLEVGGLGINEQFF
TRBV5-1	TRBJ2-5	CASSLETGGSFETQYF
TRBV11-2	TRBJ2-4	CASSPYRGENIQYF
TRBV5-1	TRBJ2-3	CASSLDAGADTQYF
TRBV21-1	TRBJ1-5	CASSSPLWHHQPQHF
TRBV28	TRBJ2-3	CASSLASEKSTDTQYF
TRBV19	TRBJ2-3	CASSIRVWASGRSDTQYF
TRBV7-8	TRBJ2-2	CASSLVTSGSSWELFF
TRBV7-9	TRBJ2-1	CASRAGGAYNEQFF
TRBV18	TRBJ1-4	CASSRRQGGEKLFF
TRBV28	TRBJ2-7	CASSPPRVQEQYF
TRBV9	TRBJ2-3	CASSISTGFGTDTQYF
TRBV27	TRBJ2-6	CASSLTSGANVLTF
TRBV10-2	TRBJ2-2	CASTESREGSTGELFF
TRBV6-4	TRBJ2-3	CASSRREGDTQYF
TRBV18	TRBJ2-7	CASSPTQDTGYEQYF
TRBV6-1	TRBJ2-7	CASRASGSHEQYF
TRBV2	TRBJ2-3	CASSEGADTQYF
TRBV27	TRBJ1-4	CASSPRPGATNEKLFF
TRBV7-6	TRBJ2-3	CASSLTGTDTDTQYF
TRBV5-1	TRBJ2-5	CASSLETAGGRETQYF
TRBV25-1	TRBJ2-5	CASSGDGQETQYF
TRBV5-5	TRBJ2-2	CASSRWENTGELFF
TRBV6-5	TRBJ2-7	CASRPRSGTANNRYF
TRBV2	TRBJ2-7	CASRELAVETYEQYF
TRBV29-1	TRBJ2-1	CGAEVWTSGSGNEQFF
TRBV7-8	TRBJ2-2	CASSLSGSAGELFF
TRBV14	TRBJ2-5	CASSQLAGRETQYF
TRBV7-2	TRBJ2-3	CASSHLDRGDTQYF
TRBV7-8	TRBJ2-2	CASSLEGRARGWGTGELFF
TRBV15	TRBJ1-1	CATSREKSRAFF
TRBV7-9	TRBJ2-7	CASSVVGGDGSGEQYF
TRBV4-2	TRBJ2-7	CASSQEGTEQYF
TRBV5-4	TRBJ1-1	CASSLGQGKAFF